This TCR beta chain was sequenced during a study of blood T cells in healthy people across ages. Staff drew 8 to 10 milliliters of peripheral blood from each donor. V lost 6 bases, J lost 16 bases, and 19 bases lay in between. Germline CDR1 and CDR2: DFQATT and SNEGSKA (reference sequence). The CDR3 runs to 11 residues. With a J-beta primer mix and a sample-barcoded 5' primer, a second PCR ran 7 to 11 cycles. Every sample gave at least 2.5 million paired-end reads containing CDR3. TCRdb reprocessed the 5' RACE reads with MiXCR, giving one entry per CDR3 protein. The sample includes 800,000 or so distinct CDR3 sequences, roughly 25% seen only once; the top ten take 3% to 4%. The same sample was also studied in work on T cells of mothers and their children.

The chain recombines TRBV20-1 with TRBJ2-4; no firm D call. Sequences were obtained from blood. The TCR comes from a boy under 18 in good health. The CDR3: CSARSRPPDYF. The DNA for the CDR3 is TGCAGTGCCAGATCCAGGCCACCGGACTACTTC.